This is a list of T cell receptor beta chains from one sample in a study of blood T cell repertoires in COVID-19. Sequencing was performed with immunoSEQ multiplex PCR; in TCRdb, only in-frame clones are kept and a portion is missing. This sample has roughly 250,000 clones, with about 86% found just once. The sequenced sample was peripheral blood. The receptors were sampled from a woman aged 55 to 70 with active or convalescent COVID-19. Each CDR3 is given with its conserved first and last residue. Fields, in order: clone size, CDR3 length, V gene, J gene, D gene, CDR3 protein, CDR3 DNA. D genes are given only for firm matches. Not every row has a clone size; where given, it reads once, few, many or a size class.

clone_size: once; cdr3_length: 14; v_call: TRBV30; j_call: TRBJ1-2; d_call: NA; cdr3_aa: CAWSLLTGPYGYTF; cdr3_nt: TGTGCCTGGAGCCTCTTAACAGGGCCCTATGGCTACACCTTC
clone_size: NA; cdr3_length: 14; v_call: TRBV12-5; j_call: TRBJ1-6; d_call: NA; cdr3_aa: CASGRGGRNSPLHF; cdr3_nt: TGTGCTAGTGGGCGGGGGGGGCGCAATTCACCCCTCCACTTT
clone_size: NA; cdr3_length: 15; v_call: TRBV7-9; j_call: TRBJ2-7; d_call: TRBD1; cdr3_aa: CASSLEGDRASEQYF; cdr3_nt: TGTGCCAGCAGCTTAGAGGGGGACAGGGCCAGCGAGCAGTACTTC
clone_size: NA; cdr3_length: 13; v_call: TRBV30; j_call: TRBJ2-7; d_call: NA; cdr3_aa: CAWTTGALYEQYF; cdr3_nt: TGTGCCTGGACCACAGGAGCCCTCTACGAGCAGTACTTC
clone_size: NA; cdr3_length: 18; v_call: TRBV30; j_call: TRBJ1-3; d_call: NA; cdr3_aa: CAWSVAGAYGYSGNTIYF; cdr3_nt: TGTGCCTGGAGTGTAGCAGGGGCCTACGGCTACTCTGGAAACACCATATATTTT
clone_size: few; cdr3_length: 14; v_call: TRBV19; j_call: TRBJ1-5; d_call: NA; cdr3_aa: CASWEGGLGGPQHF; cdr3_nt: TGTGCCAGTTGGGAGGGAGGCTTAGGGGGGCCCCAGCATTTT
clone_size: few; cdr3_length: 15; v_call: TRBV9; j_call: TRBJ2-1; d_call: TRBD2; cdr3_aa: CASSGTSGAYNEQFF; cdr3_nt: TGTGCCAGCAGCGGAACTAGCGGGGCTTACAATGAGCAGTTCTTC
clone_size: NA; cdr3_length: 15; v_call: TRBV4-1; j_call: TRBJ2-1; d_call: TRBD2; cdr3_aa: CASSRYGTSGAEQFF; cdr3_nt: TGCGCCAGCAGCCGATACGGGACTAGCGGGGCTGAGCAGTTCTTC
clone_size: once; cdr3_length: 15; v_call: TRBV7-9; j_call: TRBJ2-2; d_call: NA; cdr3_aa: CASSLERISRGELFF; cdr3_nt: TGTGCCAGCAGCTTAGAGCGGATCTCCAGGGGGGAGCTGTTTTTT
clone_size: NA; cdr3_length: 13; v_call: TRBV19; j_call: TRBJ1-2; d_call: NA; cdr3_aa: CASSIGQGYGYTF; cdr3_nt: TGTGCCAGTAGTATAGGGCAGGGGTATGGCTACACCTTC
clone_size: NA; cdr3_length: 14; v_call: TRBV19; j_call: TRBJ2-3; d_call: TRBD1; cdr3_aa: CASTPGGRADTQYF; cdr3_nt: TGTGCCAGTACCCCAGGGGGCAGGGCAGATACGCAGTATTTT
clone_size: once; cdr3_length: 16; v_call: TRBV4-3; j_call: TRBJ1-2; d_call: TRBD1; cdr3_aa: CASSQEAPDRGGGYTF; cdr3_nt: TGCGCCAGCAGCCAAGAGGCCCCGGACAGGGGGGGAGGCTACACCTTC
clone_size: NA; cdr3_length: 13; v_call: TRBV4-3; j_call: TRBJ2-2; d_call: NA; cdr3_aa: CASSPSRGRELFF; cdr3_nt: TGCGCCAGCAGCCCTTCTAGGGGTCGGGAGCTGTTTTTT
clone_size: NA; cdr3_length: 17; v_call: TRBV11-2; j_call: TRBJ2-3; d_call: TRBD2; cdr3_aa: CASSFSLAGGLSDTQYF; cdr3_nt: TGTGCCAGCAGCTTTAGTCTAGCGGGGGGGTTGTCAGATACGCAGTATTTT
clone_size: NA; cdr3_length: 13; v_call: TRBV6-5; j_call: TRBJ1-5; d_call: NA; cdr3_aa: CASRNRENQPQHF; cdr3_nt: TGTGCCAGCAGGAACAGGGAAAATCAGCCCCAGCATTTT
clone_size: NA; cdr3_length: 16; v_call: TRBV7-7; j_call: TRBJ2-1; d_call: TRBD2; cdr3_aa: CASSEGLAGDYNEQFF; cdr3_nt: TGTGCTAGCAGCGAGGGACTAGCGGGGGACTACAATGAGCAGTTCTTC
clone_size: NA; cdr3_length: 16; v_call: TRBV7-2; j_call: TRBJ2-5; d_call: NA; cdr3_aa: CASSLAPRGNQETQYF; cdr3_nt: TGTGCCAGCAGCTTAGCTCCCCGGGGAAACCAAGAGACCCAGTACTTC
clone_size: once; cdr3_length: 17; v_call: TRBV7-8; j_call: TRBJ1-1; d_call: TRBD1; cdr3_aa: CASSLEHWTGVNTEAFF; cdr3_nt: TGTGCCAGCAGCTTAGAGCATTGGACAGGGGTGAACACTGAAGCTTTCTTT
clone_size: few; cdr3_length: 14; v_call: TRBV6-5; j_call: TRBJ1-6; d_call: NA; cdr3_aa: CASMRSGYNSPLHF; cdr3_nt: TGTGCCAGCATGCGGTCTGGCTATAATTCACCCCTCCACTTT
clone_size: NA; cdr3_length: 16; v_call: TRBV28; j_call: TRBJ1-6; d_call: NA; cdr3_aa: CASTDGGGRQKSPLHF; cdr3_nt: TGTGCCAGCACCGATGGCGGGGGGAGGCAGAAATCACCCCTCCACTTT
clone_size: NA; cdr3_length: 16; v_call: TRBV6-2/TRBV6-3; j_call: TRBJ2-1; d_call: TRBD2; cdr3_aa: CASSSYSGDSYNEQFF; cdr3_nt: TGTGCCAGCAGTTCCTATAGCGGGGACTCCTACAATGAGCAGTTCTTC
clone_size: once; cdr3_length: 15; v_call: TRBV15; j_call: TRBJ1-1; d_call: NA; cdr3_aa: CATSRPGHRNTEAFF; cdr3_nt: TGTGCCACCAGCAGACCGGGACATCGTAACACTGAAGCTTTCTTT
clone_size: NA; cdr3_length: 14; v_call: TRBV27; j_call: TRBJ1-2; d_call: TRBD1; cdr3_aa: CASRGTGNPSGYTF; cdr3_nt: TGTGCCAGCAGGGGGACAGGGAACCCTTCTGGCTACACCTTC
clone_size: NA; cdr3_length: 14; v_call: TRBV5-6; j_call: TRBJ2-1; d_call: TRBD1; cdr3_aa: CASSLGQGYNEQFF; cdr3_nt: TGTGCCAGCAGCTTGGGACAGGGGTACAATGAGCAGTTCTTC
clone_size: NA; cdr3_length: 18; v_call: TRBV6-2/TRBV6-3; j_call: TRBJ2-7; d_call: TRBD2; cdr3_aa: CASSYHGRAGGKFYEQYF; cdr3_nt: TGTGCCAGCAGTTACCACGGTCGAGCGGGGGGAAAATTCTACGAGCAGTACTTC
clone_size: NA; cdr3_length: 13; v_call: TRBV2; j_call: TRBJ2-5; d_call: TRBD2; cdr3_aa: CASQRGAQETQYF; cdr3_nt: TGTGCCAGCCAGCGGGGGGCACAAGAGACCCAGTACTTC
clone_size: NA; cdr3_length: 15; v_call: TRBV5-1; j_call: TRBJ1-4; d_call: NA; cdr3_aa: CASSLAGAANEKLFF; cdr3_nt: TGCGCCAGCAGCTTGGCAGGGGCGGCTAATGAAAAACTGTTTTTT
clone_size: NA; cdr3_length: 15; v_call: TRBV9; j_call: TRBJ1-1; d_call: NA; cdr3_aa: CASSVGLEANTEAFF; cdr3_nt: TGTGCCAGCAGCGTAGGTCTAGAGGCGAACACTGAAGCTTTCTTT
clone_size: NA; cdr3_length: 16; v_call: TRBV6-1; j_call: TRBJ1-2; d_call: TRBD1; cdr3_aa: CASSGGTGGADYGYTF; cdr3_nt: TGTGCCAGCAGTGGCGGGACAGGGGGGGCGGACTATGGCTACACCTTC
clone_size: NA; cdr3_length: 14; v_call: TRBV11-2; j_call: TRBJ2-1; d_call: NA; cdr3_aa: CASSLDGRRQMQFF; cdr3_nt: TGTGCCAGCAGCTTAGATGGCCGGAGACAGATGCAGTTCTTC
clone_size: NA; cdr3_length: 18; v_call: TRBV4-2; j_call: TRBJ2-6; d_call: NA; cdr3_aa: CASSQDNSASSGANVLTF; cdr3_nt: TGTGCCAGCAGCCAAGATAATAGCGCATCCTCTGGGGCCAACGTCCTGACTTTC
clone_size: NA; cdr3_length: 14; v_call: TRBV19; j_call: TRBJ2-1; d_call: NA; cdr3_aa: CASSIEWTYNEQFF; cdr3_nt: TGTGCCAGTAGTATAGAGTGGACTTACAATGAGCAGTTCTTC
clone_size: NA; cdr3_length: 15; v_call: TRBV19; j_call: TRBJ2-1; d_call: TRBD1; cdr3_aa: CASSIDGTGGLGQFF; cdr3_nt: TGTGCCAGTAGTATAGACGGGACAGGGGGCTTGGGACAGTTCTTC
clone_size: NA; cdr3_length: 17; v_call: TRBV2; j_call: TRBJ2-3; d_call: TRBD2; cdr3_aa: CASSETPSGGATDTQYF; cdr3_nt: TGTGCCAGCAGCGAGACTCCTAGCGGGGGGGCAACAGATACGCAGTATTTT
clone_size: NA; cdr3_length: 15; v_call: TRBV30; j_call: TRBJ1-2; d_call: NA; cdr3_aa: CAWSEHRFPFYGYTF; cdr3_nt: TGTGCCTGGAGTGAGCACAGGTTCCCTTTCTATGGCTACACCTTC
clone_size: NA; cdr3_length: 14; v_call: TRBV27; j_call: TRBJ1-6; d_call: NA; cdr3_aa: CASRQRVDNSPLHF; cdr3_nt: TGTGCCAGCAGACAGCGGGTTGATAATTCACCCCTCCACTTT
clone_size: few; cdr3_length: 14; v_call: TRBV6-6; j_call: TRBJ1-2; d_call: NA; cdr3_aa: CASRGAVINYGYTF; cdr3_nt: TGTGCCAGCAGGGGCGCAGTGATTAACTATGGCTACACCTTC
clone_size: NA; cdr3_length: 14; v_call: TRBV7-2; j_call: TRBJ2-2; d_call: TRBD1; cdr3_aa: CASTTDRATGELFF; cdr3_nt: TGTGCCAGCACCACGGACAGGGCCACCGGGGAGCTGTTTTTT
clone_size: once; cdr3_length: 19; v_call: TRBV5-1; j_call: TRBJ2-5; d_call: TRBD2; cdr3_aa: CASSLGGGVTPLRQETQYF; cdr3_nt: TGCGCCAGCAGCTTGGGCGGGGGGGTGACCCCCTTGCGTCAAGAGACCCAGTACTTC
clone_size: NA; cdr3_length: 17; v_call: TRBV18; j_call: TRBJ1-3; d_call: TRBD1; cdr3_aa: CASPTATGGSTGNTIYF; cdr3_nt: TGTGCCAGCCCGACCGCGACAGGGGGCTCGACTGGAAACACCATATATTTT
clone_size: once; cdr3_length: 13; v_call: TRBV23-1; j_call: TRBJ2-7; d_call: NA; cdr3_aa: CASSHSRPGEQYF; cdr3_nt: TGCGCCAGCAGTCATTCCCGCCCGGGCGAGCAGTACTTC
clone_size: few; cdr3_length: 14; v_call: TRBV30; j_call: TRBJ1-6; d_call: TRBD1; cdr3_aa: CAWGQGLNNSPLHF; cdr3_nt: TGTGCCTGGGGACAGGGTCTAAATAATTCACCCCTCCACTTT
clone_size: NA; cdr3_length: 16; v_call: TRBV7-2; j_call: TRBJ2-7; d_call: TRBD2; cdr3_aa: CASSSGTSGGAHEQYF; cdr3_nt: TGTGCCAGCAGCTCCGGGACTAGCGGGGGGGCCCACGAGCAGTACTTC
clone_size: NA; cdr3_length: 16; v_call: TRBV11-2; j_call: TRBJ2-1; d_call: TRBD2; cdr3_aa: CASSRWGLEGYNEQFF; cdr3_nt: TGTGCCAGCAGCCGTTGGGGACTAGAGGGCTACAATGAGCAGTTCTTC
clone_size: NA; cdr3_length: 11; v_call: TRBV29-1; j_call: TRBJ2-5; d_call: NA; cdr3_aa: CSVEQGETQYF; cdr3_nt: TGCAGCGTTGAACAGGGAGAGACCCAGTACTTC
clone_size: NA; cdr3_length: 13; v_call: TRBV2; j_call: TRBJ1-2; d_call: NA; cdr3_aa: CASSVPGMYGYTF; cdr3_nt: TGTGCCAGCAGTGTGCCAGGGATGTATGGCTACACCTTC
clone_size: NA; cdr3_length: 15; v_call: TRBV18; j_call: TRBJ1-6; d_call: TRBD1; cdr3_aa: CASSSGTGVNSPLHF; cdr3_nt: TGTGCCAGCTCATCCGGGACAGGGGTCAATTCACCCCTCCACTTT
clone_size: NA; cdr3_length: 18; v_call: TRBV19; j_call: TRBJ1-1; d_call: NA; cdr3_aa: CASSIVWTAVPDFAEAFF; cdr3_nt: TGTGCCAGTAGTATAGTTTGGACAGCGGTACCGGATTTCGCTGAAGCTTTCTTT
clone_size: NA; cdr3_length: 15; v_call: TRBV7-2; j_call: TRBJ1-4; d_call: NA; cdr3_aa: CASSLAGGINEKLFF; cdr3_nt: TGTGCCAGCAGCTTAGCAGGAGGGATTAATGAAAAACTGTTTTTT
clone_size: NA; cdr3_length: 14; v_call: TRBV7-9; j_call: TRBJ1-1; d_call: TRBD1; cdr3_aa: CASSLDRVNTEAFF; cdr3_nt: TGTGCCAGCAGCTTGGACAGGGTGAACACTGAAGCTTTCTTT
clone_size: NA; cdr3_length: 11; v_call: TRBV5-1; j_call: TRBJ2-5; d_call: NA; cdr3_aa: CASGREETQYF; cdr3_nt: TGCGCCAGCGGAAGGGAGGAGACCCAGTACTTC
clone_size: NA; cdr3_length: 13; v_call: TRBV2; j_call: TRBJ2-5; d_call: NA; cdr3_aa: CASIREGQETQYF; cdr3_nt: TGTGCCAGCATCAGAGAGGGCCAAGAGACCCAGTACTTC
clone_size: few; cdr3_length: 13; v_call: TRBV12-3/TRBV12-4; j_call: TRBJ2-7; d_call: TRBD2; cdr3_aa: CASSLLAAYEQYF; cdr3_nt: TGTGCCAGCAGCTTACTAGCGGCCTACGAGCAGTACTTC
clone_size: NA; cdr3_length: 13; v_call: TRBV2; j_call: TRBJ1-5; d_call: NA; cdr3_aa: CASSGQLNQPQHF; cdr3_nt: TGTGCCAGCAGTGGACAGCTTAATCAGCCCCAGCATTTT
clone_size: NA; cdr3_length: 17; v_call: TRBV4-1; j_call: TRBJ1-2; d_call: NA; cdr3_aa: CASSQDRDRDSNYGYTF; cdr3_nt: TGCGCCAGCAGCCAAGATCGCGACAGAGATTCTAACTATGGCTACACCTTC
clone_size: NA; cdr3_length: 12; v_call: TRBV29-1; j_call: TRBJ1-1; d_call: TRBD1; cdr3_aa: CSAGQGGTEAFF; cdr3_nt: TGCAGCGCTGGACAGGGCGGGACTGAAGCTTTCTTT
clone_size: NA; cdr3_length: 13; v_call: TRBV5-1; j_call: TRBJ1-1; d_call: NA; cdr3_aa: CASSWEGGPEAFF; cdr3_nt: TGCGCCAGCAGCTGGGAGGGAGGCCCTGAAGCTTTCTTT
clone_size: NA; cdr3_length: 13; v_call: TRBV27; j_call: TRBJ2-7; d_call: NA; cdr3_aa: CASSYRGSYEQYF; cdr3_nt: TGTGCCAGCAGCTACCGGGGCTCCTACGAGCAGTACTTC
clone_size: NA; cdr3_length: 16; v_call: TRBV30; j_call: TRBJ2-5; d_call: NA; cdr3_aa: CAWSVLPGLHQETQYF; cdr3_nt: TGTGCCTGGAGTGTACTCCCTGGACTTCACCAAGAGACCCAGTACTTC